This TCR beta chain derives from a study of blood T cell repertoires in COVID-19. For the study at large: The samples span acute and convalescent COVID-19 from the United States, Italy and Spain. Nucleic acid was either cDNA or gDNA, and it came from T cells, B-cell-depleted T cells, or PBMCs.

Trimming shortened V by 7 bases and J by 1 base, and 31 bases separated the two germline ends. The CDR3 loop spans 20 amino acids. Sequencing was performed with immunoSEQ multiplex PCR; in TCRdb, only in-frame clones are kept and a portion is missing. The top ten clones hold about 7% of a sample with under 250,000 clones, about three quarters of them seen once. The rearrangement joins TRBV23-1 to TRBJ1-2; D gene ambiguous. TRBV23-1 is known as an ORF, though its function is uncertain. The TCR comes from a woman between 70 and 85 years old with acute or convalescent COVID-19. Sequenced material: peripheral blood. The CDR3 sequence: CASNLSTCVDQNIRNYGYTF. The CDR3 nucleotides read TGCGCCAGCAACCTTAGCACGTGTGTTGATCAGAACATACGTAACTATGGCTACACCTTC.